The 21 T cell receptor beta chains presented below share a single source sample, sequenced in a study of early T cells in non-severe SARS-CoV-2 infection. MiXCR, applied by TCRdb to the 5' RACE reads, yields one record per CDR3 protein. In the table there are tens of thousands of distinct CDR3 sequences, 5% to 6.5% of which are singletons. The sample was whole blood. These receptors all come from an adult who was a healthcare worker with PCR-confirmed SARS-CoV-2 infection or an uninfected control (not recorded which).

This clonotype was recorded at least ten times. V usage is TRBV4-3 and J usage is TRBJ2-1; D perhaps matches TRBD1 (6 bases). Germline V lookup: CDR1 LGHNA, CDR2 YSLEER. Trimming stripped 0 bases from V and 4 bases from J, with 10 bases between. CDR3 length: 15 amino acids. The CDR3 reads CASSQELTGYNEQFF. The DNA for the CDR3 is TGCGCCAGCAGCCAAGAGTTAACAGGGTACAATGAGCAGTTCTTC.

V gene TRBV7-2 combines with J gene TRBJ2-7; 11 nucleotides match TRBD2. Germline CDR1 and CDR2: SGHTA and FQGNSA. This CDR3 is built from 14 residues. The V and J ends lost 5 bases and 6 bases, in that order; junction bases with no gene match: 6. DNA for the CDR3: TGTGCCAGCAGCGCGGGACTAGCGGCCTCCGAGCAGTACTTC. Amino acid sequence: CASSAGLAASEQYF.

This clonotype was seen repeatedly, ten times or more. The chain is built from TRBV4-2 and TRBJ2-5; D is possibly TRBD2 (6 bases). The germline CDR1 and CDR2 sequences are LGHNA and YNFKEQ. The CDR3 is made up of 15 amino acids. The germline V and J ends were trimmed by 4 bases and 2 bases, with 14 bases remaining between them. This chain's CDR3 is CASSPLASMQETQYF. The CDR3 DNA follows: TGTGCCAGCAGCCCCCTAGCGTCGATGCAAGAGACCCAGTACTTC.

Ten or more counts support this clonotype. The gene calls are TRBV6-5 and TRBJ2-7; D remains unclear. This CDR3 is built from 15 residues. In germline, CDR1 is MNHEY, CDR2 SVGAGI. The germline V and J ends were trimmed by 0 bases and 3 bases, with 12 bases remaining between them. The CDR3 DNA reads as TGTGCCAGCAGTTACTCTGGCGGAGAACGCTACGAGCAGTACTTC. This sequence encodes CASSYSGGERYEQYF.

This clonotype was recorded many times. The CDR3 is CASGLGDTPYEQYF. The CDR3 region has the DNA TGTGCTAGTGGTTTGGGGGACACACCCTACGAGCAGTACTTC. The V gene is TRBV12-5, the J gene TRBJ2-7, with D maybe TRBD1 (6 bases). CDR3 length: 14 residues. In germline, CDR1 is LGHNT, CDR2 FRNRAP. Trimming took off 1 base at V and 2 bases at J, with 9 bases between the two ends.

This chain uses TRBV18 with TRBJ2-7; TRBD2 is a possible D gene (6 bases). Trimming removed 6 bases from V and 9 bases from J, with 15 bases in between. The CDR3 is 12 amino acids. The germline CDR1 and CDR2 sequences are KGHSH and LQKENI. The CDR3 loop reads CASSPTGEGQYF. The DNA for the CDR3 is TGTGCCAGCTCCCCGACGGGAGAAGGGCAGTACTTC.

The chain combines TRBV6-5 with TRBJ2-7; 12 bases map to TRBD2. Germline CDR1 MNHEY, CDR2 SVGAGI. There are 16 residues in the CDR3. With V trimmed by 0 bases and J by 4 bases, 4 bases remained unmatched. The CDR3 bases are TGTGCCAGCAGTTACTCGACTAGCGGGAGAGGGTACGAGCAGTACTTC. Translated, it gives CASSYSTSGRGYEQYF.

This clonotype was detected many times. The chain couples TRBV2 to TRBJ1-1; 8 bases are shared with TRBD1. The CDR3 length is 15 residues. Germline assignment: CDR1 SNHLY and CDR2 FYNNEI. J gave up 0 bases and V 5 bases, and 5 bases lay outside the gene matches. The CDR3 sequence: CASSSLGQVNTEAFF. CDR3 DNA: TGTGCCAGCAGTTCCTTGGGACAGGTGAACACTGAAGCTTTCTTT.

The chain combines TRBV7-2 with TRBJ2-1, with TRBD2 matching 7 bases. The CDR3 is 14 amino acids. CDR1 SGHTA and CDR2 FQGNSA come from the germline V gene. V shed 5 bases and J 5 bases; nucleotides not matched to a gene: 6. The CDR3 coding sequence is TGTGCCAGCAGCAGGTGGGAGGGCCACAATGAGCAGTTCTTC. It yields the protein CASSRWEGHNEQFF.

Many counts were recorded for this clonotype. This CDR3 is CASSKGGQDGYTF. Here the CDR3 DNA reads TGTGCCAGCAGTAAGGGGGGGCAGGATGGCTACACCTTC. J is TRBJ1-2 and V is TRBV28; D may be TRBD1 (6 bases). V was pared by 5 bases and J by 6 bases, with 13 bases between. This CDR3 spans 13 amino acids. CDR1 and CDR2 from the germline V gene are MDHEN and SYDVKM.

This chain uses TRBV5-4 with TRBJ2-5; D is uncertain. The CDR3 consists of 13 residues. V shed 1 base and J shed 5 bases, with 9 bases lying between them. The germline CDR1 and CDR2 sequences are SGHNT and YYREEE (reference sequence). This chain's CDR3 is CASSLRSRETQYF. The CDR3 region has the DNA TGTGCCAGCAGCTTGAGAAGCAGGGAGACCCAGTACTTC.

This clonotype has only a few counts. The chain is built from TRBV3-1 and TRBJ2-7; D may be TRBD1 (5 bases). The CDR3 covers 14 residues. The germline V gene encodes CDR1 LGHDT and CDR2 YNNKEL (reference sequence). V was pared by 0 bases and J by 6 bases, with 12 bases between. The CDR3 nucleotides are TGTGCCAGCAGCCAAGATCAAGAAAGGGGCGAGCAGTACTTC. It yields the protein CASSQDQERGEQYF.

DNA of the CDR3: TGTGCCAGCAGTTTAGTGAGAGGGGTACCCTCAGATACGCAGTATTTT. It specifies CASSLVRGVPSDTQYF. The chain joins TRBV12-3 or TRBV12-4 to TRBJ2-3; D is tentatively TRBD1 or TRBD2 (5 bases each). This CDR3 has 16 residues. The V gene lost 1 base and the J gene lost 4 bases, with 15 bases spanning the gap.

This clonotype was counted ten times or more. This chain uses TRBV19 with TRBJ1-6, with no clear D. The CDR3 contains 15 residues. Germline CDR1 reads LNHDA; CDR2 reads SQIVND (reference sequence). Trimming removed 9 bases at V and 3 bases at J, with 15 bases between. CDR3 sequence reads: CASKGGGLYNSPLHF. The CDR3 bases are TGTGCCAGCAAGGGCGGCGGCCTCTATAATTCACCCCTCCACTTT. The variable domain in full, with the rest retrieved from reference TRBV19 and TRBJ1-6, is DGGITQSPKYLFRKEGQNVTLSCEQNLNHDAMYWYRQDPGQGLRLIYYSQIVNDFQKGDIAEGYSVSREKKESFPLTVTSAQKNPTAFYLCASKGGGLYNSPLHFGNGTRLTVT.

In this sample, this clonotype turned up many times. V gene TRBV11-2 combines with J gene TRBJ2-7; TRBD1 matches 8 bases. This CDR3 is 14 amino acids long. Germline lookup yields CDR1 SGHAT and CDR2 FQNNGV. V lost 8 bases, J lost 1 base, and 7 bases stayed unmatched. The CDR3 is CASGSQGGSYEQYF. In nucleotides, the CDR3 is TGTGCCAGCGGCTCACAGGGGGGATCCTACGAGCAGTACTTC.

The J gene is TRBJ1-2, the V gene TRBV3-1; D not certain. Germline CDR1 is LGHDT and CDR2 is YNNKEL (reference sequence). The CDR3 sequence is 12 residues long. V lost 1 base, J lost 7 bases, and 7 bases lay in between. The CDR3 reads CASSQGESGYTF. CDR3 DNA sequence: TGTGCCAGCAGCCAAGGGGAGAGTGGCTACACCTTC.

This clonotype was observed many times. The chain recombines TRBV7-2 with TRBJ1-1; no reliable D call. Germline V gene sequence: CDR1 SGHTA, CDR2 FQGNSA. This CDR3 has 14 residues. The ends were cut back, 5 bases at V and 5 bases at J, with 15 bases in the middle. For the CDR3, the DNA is TGTGCCAGCAGCCCAACCTCCGACCAGACTGAAGCTTTCTTT. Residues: CASSPTSDQTEAFF. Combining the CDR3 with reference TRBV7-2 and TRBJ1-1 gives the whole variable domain GAGVSQSPSNKVTEKGKDVELRCDPISGHTALYWYRQSLGQGLEFLIYFQGNSAPDKSGLPSDRFSAERTGGSVSTLTIQRTQQEDSAVYLCASSPTSDQTEAFFGQGTRLTVV.

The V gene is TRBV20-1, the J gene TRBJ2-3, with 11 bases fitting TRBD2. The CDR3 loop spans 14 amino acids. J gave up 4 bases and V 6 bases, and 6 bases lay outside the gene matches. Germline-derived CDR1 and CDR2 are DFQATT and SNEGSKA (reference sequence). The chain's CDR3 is CSAVTSGGSDTQYF. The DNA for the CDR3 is TGCAGTGCCGTTACTAGCGGGGGCTCAGATACGCAGTATTTT.

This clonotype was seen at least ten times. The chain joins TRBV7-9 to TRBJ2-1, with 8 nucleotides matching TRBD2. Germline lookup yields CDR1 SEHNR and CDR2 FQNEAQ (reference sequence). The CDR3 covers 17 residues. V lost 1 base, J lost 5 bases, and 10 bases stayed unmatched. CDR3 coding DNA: TGTGCCAGCAGCTTAGTTGTGGCCGGACTAGCTCACAATGAGCAGTTCTTC. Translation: CASSLVVAGLAHNEQFF.

The CDR3 region has the DNA TGTGCCAGCAGCGAAACCGGGACTTCCTACGAGCAGTACTTC. Translation: CASSETGTSYEQYF. J is TRBJ2-7 and V is TRBV7-9, with D perhaps TRBD2 (6 bases). The CDR3 runs 14 residues. Trimming left V 5 bases short and J 1 base short, with 12 bases between. Germline lookup yields CDR1 SEHNR and CDR2 FQNEAQ (reference sequence).

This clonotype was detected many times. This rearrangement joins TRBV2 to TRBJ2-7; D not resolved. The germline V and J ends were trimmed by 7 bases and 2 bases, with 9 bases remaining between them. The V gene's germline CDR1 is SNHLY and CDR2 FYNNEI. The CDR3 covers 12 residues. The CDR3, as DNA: TGTGCCAGCACGGCGTTCACCTACGAGCAGTACTTC. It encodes CASTAFTYEQYF.